Listed below are T cell receptor beta chains from one sample, sequenced in a study of cytomegalovirus exposure and HLA in healthy donors. The repertoire was sequenced with immunoSEQ multiplex PCR; TCRdb's copy has only in-frame clones and lacks some. The sample includes over 120,000 clones, about 74% seen only once; the top ten take around 4.5%. Sequencing was carried out using PBMCs. The receptors here all came from a man aged 18-30 years in good health and CMV-seropositive. CDR3s include the opening cysteine and the closing phenylalanine or tryptophan. Fields, in order: D gene, clone size, V gene, CDR3 length, J gene, CDR3 DNA, CDR3 protein. D genes are given only for firm matches. The size field is filled for only some rows; it gives once, few, many or a size class.

D gene: NA; clone size: few; V gene: TRBV28; CDR3 length: 15; J gene: TRBJ1-6; CDR3 DNA: TGTGCCAGCAGACAGGGCGGACCCTATAATTCACCCCTCCACTTT; CDR3 protein: CASRQGGPYNSPLHF
D gene: TRBD2; clone size: NA; V gene: TRBV7-9; CDR3 length: 15; J gene: TRBJ2-1; CDR3 DNA: TGTGCCAGCAGCCTTACTAGCGGGGGGTACAATGAGCAGTTCTTC; CDR3 protein: CASSLTSGGYNEQFF
D gene: NA; clone size: NA; V gene: TRBV6-1; CDR3 length: 14; J gene: TRBJ2-2; CDR3 DNA: TGTGCCAGCAGTCTTACAACGAACACCGGGGAGCTGTTTTTT; CDR3 protein: CASSLTTNTGELFF
D gene: TRBD1; clone size: NA; V gene: TRBV28; CDR3 length: 14; J gene: TRBJ2-5; CDR3 DNA: TGTGCCAGCATTCAGCAAGGACAGGGGGAGACCCAGTACTTC; CDR3 protein: CASIQQGQGETQYF
D gene: TRBD2; clone size: few; V gene: TRBV27; CDR3 length: 15; J gene: TRBJ2-7; CDR3 DNA: TGTGCCAGCAGGGCCGGGACTAGCGGGACCTACGAGCAGTACTTC; CDR3 protein: CASRAGTSGTYEQYF
D gene: NA; clone size: NA; V gene: TRBV5-5; CDR3 length: 16; J gene: TRBJ1-5; CDR3 DNA: TGTGCCAGCAGCTCGGGGGGAGGAAGCGTCTTAGCGCCCCAGCATTTT; CDR3 protein: CASSSGGGSVLAPQHF
D gene: TRBD1; clone size: NA; V gene: TRBV10-3; CDR3 length: 18; J gene: TRBJ1-2; CDR3 DNA: TGTGCCATCAGTGGGGGGGTTGGTATTGGGACAGCAAACTATGGCTACACCTTC; CDR3 protein: CAISGGVGIGTANYGYTF
D gene: NA; clone size: NA; V gene: TRBV30; CDR3 length: 13; J gene: TRBJ1-2; CDR3 DNA: TGTGCCTGGTCCGACAGGCCTAACTATGGCTACACCTTC; CDR3 protein: CAWSDRPNYGYTF
D gene: TRBD1; clone size: NA; V gene: TRBV19; CDR3 length: 13; J gene: TRBJ1-1; CDR3 DNA: TGTGCCAGTAGTAGACGACAGGGAGATGAGGCTTTCTTT; CDR3 protein: CASSRRQGDEAFF
D gene: NA; clone size: NA; V gene: TRBV6-1; CDR3 length: 16; J gene: TRBJ2-7; CDR3 DNA: TGTGCCAGCAGTGAAGCAACCCGACTTTATTCCTACGAGCAGTACTTC; CDR3 protein: CASSEATRLYSYEQYF
D gene: NA; clone size: NA; V gene: TRBV5-1; CDR3 length: 16; J gene: TRBJ2-3; CDR3 DNA: TGCGCCAGCAGCTTGCAAACGGTCCCTACGGGAAATACGCAGTATTTT; CDR3 protein: CASSLQTVPTGNTQYF
D gene: TRBD1; clone size: NA; V gene: TRBV30; CDR3 length: 13; J gene: TRBJ1-5; CDR3 DNA: TGTGCCTGGAGTCAGGGGGCGGGTCAGCCCCAGCATTTT; CDR3 protein: CAWSQGAGQPQHF
D gene: TRBD1; clone size: NA; V gene: TRBV29-1; CDR3 length: 13; J gene: TRBJ2-7; CDR3 DNA: TGCAGCGTTGGGACAGGGAATAATTACGAGCAGTACTTC; CDR3 protein: CSVGTGNNYEQYF
D gene: TRBD1; clone size: NA; V gene: TRBV9; CDR3 length: 14; J gene: TRBJ2-7; CDR3 DNA: TGTGCCAGCAGCGTACAGACAGGGGCCTACGAGCAGTACTTC; CDR3 protein: CASSVQTGAYEQYF
D gene: NA; clone size: NA; V gene: TRBV7-3; CDR3 length: 13; J gene: TRBJ1-2; CDR3 DNA: TGTGCCAGCAGCTCGACAGTCCTCGGGGGCTACACCTTC; CDR3 protein: CASSSTVLGGYTF
D gene: TRBD2; clone size: NA; V gene: TRBV4-2; CDR3 length: 16; J gene: TRBJ2-5; CDR3 DNA: TGTGCCAGCAGCCAAGATGCAAGCGGGGGGCGGAGGACCCAGTACTTC; CDR3 protein: CASSQDASGGRRTQYF
D gene: NA; clone size: NA; V gene: TRBV4-3; CDR3 length: 14; J gene: TRBJ2-5; CDR3 DNA: TGCGCCAGCAGCCAAGAATTACAGGGAGAGACCCAGTACTTC; CDR3 protein: CASSQELQGETQYF